The 8 T cell receptor beta chains below all came from one sample that was sequenced in a study of regulatory T cells in long-lasting Graves disease. Investigators prepared the TCR beta libraries by applying iRepertoire HTBI primers and Arm-PCR of CDR3 regions. TCRdb recomputed calls from the multiplex PCR reads with MiXCR, one row per CDR3 protein. This table holds a few hundred thousand distinct CDR3 sequences, about 25% found once. Regarding time point: persistent/refractory GD, antithyroid drugs over 5 years with positive TRAb. Following extraction of RNA from PBMCs, that RNA was used to make the TCR library. This specimen consisted of peripheral blood mononuclear cells (PBMCs), obtained when the disease was refractory, from a patient treated with antithyroid drugs. Receptors originate from a female donor with Graves disease.

The V and J genes are TRBV7-9 and TRBJ1-1; the D is unclear. CDR1 is SEHNR and CDR2 is FQNEAQ in the germline V gene (reference sequence). There are 12 residues in the CDR3. Trimming removed 5 bases at V and 5 bases at J, with 9 bases between. The CDR3 loop is CASSRMETEAFF. CDR3 nucleotides: TGTGCCAGCAGCCGGATGGAAACTGAAGCTTTCTTT.

The chain couples TRBV28 to TRBJ2-7, with 7 bases that match TRBD1. The CDR3 totals 14 residues. Germline V gene sequence: CDR1 MDHEN, CDR2 SYDVKM. V was pared by 5 bases and J by 6 bases, with 10 bases of the junction left unmatched. The CDR3 here is CASSTPLTGSEQYF. DNA for the CDR3: TGTGCCAGCAGTACCCCATTGACAGGGTCCGAGCAGTACTTC.

This clonotype occurred many times. The chain links TRBV2 to TRBJ2-5; 7 bases match TRBD2. Per germline, CDR1 SNHLY and CDR2 FYNNEI. V shed 6 bases and J 0 bases; nucleotides not matched to a gene: 4. The CDR3 sequence is 14 residues long. This CDR3 is CASRWLADQETQYF. Written as DNA, the CDR3 is TGTGCCAGCAGATGGCTAGCGGACCAAGAGACCCAGTACTTC.

This clonotype was detected many times. The chain is built from TRBV12-3 or TRBV12-4 and TRBJ2-5; TRBD1 is a possible D gene (5 bases). V was trimmed by 6 bases and J by 5 bases, leaving 19 bases between them. CDR3 size: 15 residues. CDR3 DNA: TGTGCCAGCAGGCGAGGAGCAGGGCGGCAGGAGACCCAGTACTTC. This encodes CASRRGAGRQETQYF.

A few counts support this clonotype. The genes are TRBV20-1 and TRBJ2-5, with D possibly being TRBD2 (6 bases). Per the germline V gene, CDR1 is DFQATT and CDR2 is SNEGSKA (reference sequence). The CDR3 length is 13 residues. V lost 4 bases and J lost 5, with 14 bases in between. CDR3 loop: CSAIIGGEETQYF. The CDR3 coding sequence is TGCAGTGCTATAATTGGCGGGGAGGAGACCCAGTACTTC.

A few counts support this clonotype. The J gene is TRBJ1-2, the V gene TRBV10-3; D is unresolved. Germline V gene lookup returns CDR1 ENHRY and CDR2 SYGVKD. The CDR3 has 15 residues. V was trimmed by 0 bases and J by 1 base, leaving 9 bases between them. CDR3 protein: CAISESSGFNYGYTF. The CDR3 nucleotides read TGTGCCATCAGTGAGTCGAGCGGATTTAACTATGGCTACACCTTC.

Only a few counts were recorded for this clonotype. The chain joins TRBV6-5 to TRBJ2-2; D uncertain. The CDR3 is 15 amino acids. Germline V gene sequence: CDR1 MNHEY, CDR2 SVGAGI. Trimming left V 2 bases short and J 3 bases short, with 10 bases between. CDR3 in DNA: TGTGCCAGCAGTTACACTCCGGAGCACACCGGGGAGCTGTTTTTT. Protein sequence: CASSYTPEHTGELFF.

This clonotype was seen a few times. This chain joins TRBV20-1 and TRBJ2-2; weak D call: TRBD2 (5 bases). CDR3 length: 15 amino acids. Germline V gene sequence: CDR1 DFQATT, CDR2 SNEGSKA (reference sequence). Trimming stripped 2 bases from V and 2 bases from J, with 12 bases between. DNA of the CDR3: TGCAGTGCTAGACGAGCGGTGGCCAACACCGGGGAGCTGTTTTTT. Amino acid sequence: CSARRAVANTGELFF.